This TCR beta chain came from a study of graft-versus-host responses after intestinal transplantation. This CDR3 comprises 14 residues. Germline V CDR1 and CDR2: LNHDA, SQIVND (reference sequence). Between the trimmed V and J ends, which lost 3 bases and 0 bases, there was a span of 7 bases. TCRdb's table, derived via immunoSEQ multiplex PCR, lists solely in-frame clones and lacks some. The data contain about 14,000 clones, roughly two fifths of them singletons. Plates contained roughly 200,000 CFSE-labeled responder cells and roughly 200,000 irradiated, violet-dye-labeled stimulator cells. This receptor was obtained from a human patient who received an intestinal transplant. The source material was alloreactive CD8+ T cells from a mixed lymphocyte reaction culture, sampled before intestinal transplant. The subset here: CFSE-low proliferating T cells sorted from approximately 6-day pre-transplant mixed lymphocyte reaction (GvH or HvG direction). This chain connects TRBV19 to TRBJ2-3; D is possibly TRBD2 (6 bases). The CDR3 reads CASSMGTSTDTQYF. CDR3 nucleotides: TGTGCCAGTAGTATGGGGACTAGCACAGATACGCAGTATTTT.